This entry is about one T cell receptor beta chain. The data were taken from a study of blood T cell repertoires in COVID-19. Looking at the study overall: From the United States, Italy and Spain came samples of acute and convalescent COVID-19.

The repertoire was sequenced with immunoSEQ multiplex PCR; TCRdb's copy has only in-frame clones and lacks some. Of fewer than 30,000 clones in the sample, around 85% were seen once. Germline-derived CDR1 and CDR2 are SGHRS and YFSETQ. The CDR3 totals 14 residues. V shed 8 bases and J shed 4 bases, with 18 bases lying between them. The TCR sequence derives from a woman aged 55-70 years with acute or convalescent COVID-19. This sequence joins TRBV5-1 and TRBJ1-1, with no clear D. Sequenced sample: peripheral blood. The CDR3 DNA is TGCGCCAGTAATGGGCAGCCCGAGGGCACTGAAGCTTTCTTT. Protein product: CASNGQPEGTEAFF. The variable domain in full, with the rest retrieved from reference TRBV5-1 and TRBJ1-1, is KAGVTQTPRYLIKTRGQQVTLSCSPISGHRSVSWYQQTPGQGLQFLFEYFSETQRNKGNFPGRFSGRQFSNSRSEMNVSTLELGDSALYLCASNGQPEGTEAFFGQGTRLTVV.